This T cell receptor beta chain was recorded in a study of vaccination and CD4 T cells after COVID-19. As concerns this clonotype: Its antigen is not identified.

Treatment in this sample: roughly 10-day PBMC culture with coronavirus spike peptide pools or control peptides (ViraFEST assay). Harvesting of the unexposed donor's CD4+ T cells predated the COVID-19 pandemic (2011-2018). ViraFEST grew antigen-specific T cells using peptide pools, then sequenced TCRs. Each well held under 2.5 million PBMCs in IL-2 (about 9.3 IU/ml) medium with about 9.6 ug/ml peptide pools. The Oncomine TCR Beta short-read assay sequenced DNA from cultured CD4+ T cells. The authors extracted genomic DNA from cultured CD4+ T cells. MiXCR, applied by TCRdb to the PCR reads, yields one record per CDR3 protein. The table records roughly 11,000 distinct CDR3 sequences, 30% to 40% of them present only once. Trimming took 4 bases from V and 1 from J, leaving 11 bases between them. This CDR3 comprises 15 residues. Germline CDR1 is SGHNT and CDR2 is YYREEE (reference sequence).

The gene calls are TRBV5-4 and TRBJ2-2, with D perhaps matching TRBD1 (6 bases). The sequencing sample was made of CD4+ T cells from blood, cultured in vitro. This TCR was sampled from a human donor in good health. The CDR3 DNA reads TGTGCCAGCAGCCGGGGACACCTGAACACCGGGGAGCTGTTTTTT. Translating it yields CASSRGHLNTGELFF. The full variable domain, in which reference TRBV5-4 and TRBJ2-2 provide the parts outside the CDR3, is ETGVTQSPTHLIKTRGQQVTLRCSSQSGHNTVSWYQQALGQGPQFIFQYYREEENGRGNFPPRFSGLQFPNYSSELNVNALELDDSALYLCASSRGHLNTGELFFGEGSRLTVL.